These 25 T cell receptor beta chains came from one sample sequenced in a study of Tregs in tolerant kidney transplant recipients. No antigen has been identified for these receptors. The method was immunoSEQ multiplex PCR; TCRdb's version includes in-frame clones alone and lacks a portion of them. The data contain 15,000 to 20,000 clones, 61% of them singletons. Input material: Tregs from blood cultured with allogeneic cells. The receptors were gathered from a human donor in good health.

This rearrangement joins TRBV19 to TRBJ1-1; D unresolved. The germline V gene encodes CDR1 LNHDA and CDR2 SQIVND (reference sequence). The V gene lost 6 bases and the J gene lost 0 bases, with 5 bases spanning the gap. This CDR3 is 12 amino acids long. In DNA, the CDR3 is TGTGCCAGTAGCTTTATGAACACTGAAGCTTTCTTT. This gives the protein CASSFMNTEAFF. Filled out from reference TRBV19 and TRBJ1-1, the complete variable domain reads DGGITQSPKYLFRKEGQNVTLSCEQNLNHDAMYWYRQDPGQGLRLIYYSQIVNDFQKGDIAEGYSVSREKKESFPLTVTSAQKNPTAFYLCASSFMNTEAFFGQGTRLTVV.

The CDR3 DNA reads TGTGCCAGCAGTTATGAGGCGACGTCTGCCTACGAGCAGTACTTC. Translation: CASSYEATSAYEQYF. The chain joins TRBV6-5 to TRBJ2-7; D gene unclear. V was cut by 3 bases and J by 2 bases, with 14 bases left in between. CDR3 length: 15 residues. CDR1 and CDR2 from the germline V gene are MNHEY and SVGAGI.

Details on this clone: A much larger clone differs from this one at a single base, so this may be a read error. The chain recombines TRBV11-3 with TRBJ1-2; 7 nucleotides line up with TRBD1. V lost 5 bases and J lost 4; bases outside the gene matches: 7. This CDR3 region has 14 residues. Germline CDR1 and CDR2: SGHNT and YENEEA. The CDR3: CASSPTGSGYGYTF. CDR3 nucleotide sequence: TGTGCCAGCAGCCCGACAGGGAGCGGCTATGGCTACACCTTC.

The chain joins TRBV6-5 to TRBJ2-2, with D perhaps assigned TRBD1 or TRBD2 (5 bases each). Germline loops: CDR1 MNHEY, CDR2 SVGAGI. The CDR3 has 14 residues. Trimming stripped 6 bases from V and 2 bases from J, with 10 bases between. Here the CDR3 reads CASSLGPNTGELFF. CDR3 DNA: TGTGCCAGCAGCCTGGGACCTAACACCGGGGAGCTGTTTTTT.

CDR3 loop: CASQRGQANTGELFF. As DNA, the CDR3 is TGTGCCAGCCAGCGAGGGCAGGCAAACACCGGGGAGCTGTTTTTT. This rearrangement joins TRBV27 to TRBJ2-2; maybe TRBD2 (5 bases). The V end was cut by 8 bases, the J end by 2 bases, with 15 bases between. Germline values: CDR1 MNHEY, CDR2 SMNVEV (reference sequence). The CDR3 consists of 15 residues.

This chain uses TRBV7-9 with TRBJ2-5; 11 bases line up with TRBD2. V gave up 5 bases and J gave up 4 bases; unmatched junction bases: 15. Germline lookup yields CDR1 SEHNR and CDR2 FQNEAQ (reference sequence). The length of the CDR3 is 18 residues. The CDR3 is CASSPTSGGAFFRETQYF. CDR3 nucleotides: TGTGCCAGCAGCCCTACTAGCGGGGGAGCCTTTTTCCGAGAGACCCAGTACTTC.

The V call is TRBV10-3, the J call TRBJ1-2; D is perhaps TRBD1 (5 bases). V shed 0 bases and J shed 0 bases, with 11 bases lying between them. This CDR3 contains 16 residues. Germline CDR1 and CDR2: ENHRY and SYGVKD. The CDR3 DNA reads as TGTGCCATCAGTGAGTCGGGAGGGGAGGCTAACTATGGCTACACCTTC. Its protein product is CAISESGGEANYGYTF.

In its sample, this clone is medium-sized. CDR3: CASSEFRYEQYF. CDR3 coding DNA: TGTGCCAGCAGTGAATTCCGTTACGAGCAGTACTTC. This sequence joins TRBV2 and TRBJ2-7; D uncertain. The V gene lost 2 bases and the J gene lost 4 bases, with 6 bases spanning the gap. Germline CDR1 SNHLY, CDR2 FYNNEI. The CDR3 is made up of 12 amino acids.

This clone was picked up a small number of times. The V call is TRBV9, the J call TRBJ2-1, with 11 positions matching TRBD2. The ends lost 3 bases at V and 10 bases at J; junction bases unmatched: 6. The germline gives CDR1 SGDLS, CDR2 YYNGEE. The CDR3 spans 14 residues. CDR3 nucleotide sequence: TGTGCCAGCAGCGAAGTAGCGGGAGGGTTGGAGCAGTTCTTC. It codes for CASSEVAGGLEQFF.

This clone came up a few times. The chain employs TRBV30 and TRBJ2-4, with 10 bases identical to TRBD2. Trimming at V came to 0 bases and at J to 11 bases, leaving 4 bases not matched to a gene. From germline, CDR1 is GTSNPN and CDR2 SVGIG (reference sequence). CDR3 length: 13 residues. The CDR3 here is CAWSVTSGVLQYF. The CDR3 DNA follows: TGTGCCTGGAGTGTAACTAGCGGGGTCCTTCAGTACTTC.

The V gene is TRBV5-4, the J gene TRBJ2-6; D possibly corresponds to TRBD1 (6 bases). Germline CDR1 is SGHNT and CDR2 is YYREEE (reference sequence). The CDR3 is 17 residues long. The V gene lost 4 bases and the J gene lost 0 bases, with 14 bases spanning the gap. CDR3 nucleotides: TGTGCCAGCAGCCCCTGGCAGGGGACCTCTGGGGCCAACGTCCTGACTTTC. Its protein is CASSPWQGTSGANVLTF.

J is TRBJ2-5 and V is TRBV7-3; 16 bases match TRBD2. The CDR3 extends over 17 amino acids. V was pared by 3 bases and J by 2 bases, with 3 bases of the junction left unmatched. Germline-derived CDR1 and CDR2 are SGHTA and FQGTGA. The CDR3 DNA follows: TGTGCCAGCAGCTTGGGACTAGCGGGAGGGTCTCAAGAGACCCAGTACTTC. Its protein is CASSLGLAGGSQETQYF.

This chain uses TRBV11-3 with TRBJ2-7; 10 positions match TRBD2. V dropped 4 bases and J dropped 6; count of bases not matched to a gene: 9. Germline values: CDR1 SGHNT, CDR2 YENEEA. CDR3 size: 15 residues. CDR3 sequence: CASSSSGTSAVEQYF. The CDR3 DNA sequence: TGTGCCAGCAGCTCGTCCGGGACTAGCGCGGTCGAGCAGTACTTC.

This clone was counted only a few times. The DNA for the CDR3 is TGCGCCAGCAGCTTGGTACCCTCAGATACGCAGTATTTT. Encoded protein: CASSLVPSDTQYF. The V and J genes are TRBV5-1 and TRBJ2-3; D gene ambiguous. The V gene's germline CDR1 is SGHRS and CDR2 YFSETQ. The CDR3 spans 13 residues. V was pared by 0 bases and J by 4 bases, with 6 bases between. The whole variable domain, filled in from reference TRBV5-1 and TRBJ2-3, reads KAGVTQTPRYLIKTRGQQVTLSCSPISGHRSVSWYQQTPGQGLQFLFEYFSETQRNKGNFPGRFSGRQFSNSRSEMNVSTLELGDSALYLCASSLVPSDTQYFGPGTRLTVL.

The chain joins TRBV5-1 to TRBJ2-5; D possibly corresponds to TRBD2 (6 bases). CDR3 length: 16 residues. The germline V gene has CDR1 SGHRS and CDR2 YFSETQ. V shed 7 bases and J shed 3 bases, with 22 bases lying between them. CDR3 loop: CASSWGLMGLKETQYF. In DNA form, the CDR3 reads TGCGCCAGCTCCTGGGGGTTGATGGGACTTAAAGAGACCCAGTACTTC.

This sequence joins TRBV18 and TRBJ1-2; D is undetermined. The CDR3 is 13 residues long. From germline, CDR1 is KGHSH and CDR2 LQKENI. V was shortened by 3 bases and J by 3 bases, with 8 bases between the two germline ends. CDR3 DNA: TGTGCCAGCTCACCCTCCTCGGACTATGGCTACACCTTC. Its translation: CASSPSSDYGYTF.

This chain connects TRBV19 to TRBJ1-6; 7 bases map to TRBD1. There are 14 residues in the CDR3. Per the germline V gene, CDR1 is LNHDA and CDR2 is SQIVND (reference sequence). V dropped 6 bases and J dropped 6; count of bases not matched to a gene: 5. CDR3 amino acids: CASSLRGLNSPLHF. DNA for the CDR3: TGTGCCAGTAGCCTAAGGGGGCTTAATTCACCCCTCCACTTT.

The CDR3: CASSLASRVAYGYTF. The CDR3 DNA sequence: TGTGCCAGCAGCTTAGCCTCCAGGGTAGCCTATGGCTACACCTTC. This chain connects TRBV7-2 to TRBJ1-2; possible D gene TRBD1, 5 bases. Germline CDR1 is SGHTA and CDR2 is FQGNSA. The CDR3 consists of 15 residues. V was cut by 0 bases and J by 4 bases, with 12 bases left in between.

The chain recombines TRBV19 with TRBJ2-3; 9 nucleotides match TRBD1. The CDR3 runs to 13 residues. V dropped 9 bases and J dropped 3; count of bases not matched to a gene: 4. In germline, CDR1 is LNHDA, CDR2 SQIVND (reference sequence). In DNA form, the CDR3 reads TGTGCCAGCCGGGACAGGGTGACAGATACGCAGTATTTT. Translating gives CASRDRVTDTQYF.

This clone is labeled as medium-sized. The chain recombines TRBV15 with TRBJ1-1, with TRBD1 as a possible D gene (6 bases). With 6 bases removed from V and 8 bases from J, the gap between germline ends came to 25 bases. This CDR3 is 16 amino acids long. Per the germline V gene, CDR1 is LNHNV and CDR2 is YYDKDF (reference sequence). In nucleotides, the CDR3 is TGTGCCACCAGAAGCACCCCTCTTACAGGGAGGGCCGAAGCTTTCTTT. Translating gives CATRSTPLTGRAEAFF.

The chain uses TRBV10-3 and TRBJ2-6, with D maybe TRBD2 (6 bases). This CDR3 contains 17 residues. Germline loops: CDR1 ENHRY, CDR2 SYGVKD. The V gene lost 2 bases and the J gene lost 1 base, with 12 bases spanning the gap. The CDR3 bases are TGTGCCATCAGTGAGATATCGGCGGGGTCTGGGGCCAACGTCCTGACTTTC. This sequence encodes CAISEISAGSGANVLTF.

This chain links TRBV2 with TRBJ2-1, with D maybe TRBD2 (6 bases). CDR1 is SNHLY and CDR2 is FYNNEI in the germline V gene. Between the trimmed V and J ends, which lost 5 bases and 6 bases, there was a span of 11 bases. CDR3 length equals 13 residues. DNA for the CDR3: TGTGCCAGCAGTAGAGTGGGGGGCAATGAGCAGTTCTTC. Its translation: CASSRVGGNEQFF.

The CDR3 here is CASRAGSGRLGTDTQYF. CDR3 coding DNA: TGTGCCAGCAGGGCTGGAAGCGGGAGGTTAGGCACAGATACGCAGTATTTT. The chain links TRBV7-6 to TRBJ2-3; 9 positions agree with TRBD2. This CDR3 comprises 17 residues. The ends lost 6 bases at V and 1 base at J; junction bases unmatched: 11. Germline V CDR1 and CDR2: SGHVS, FNYEAQ.

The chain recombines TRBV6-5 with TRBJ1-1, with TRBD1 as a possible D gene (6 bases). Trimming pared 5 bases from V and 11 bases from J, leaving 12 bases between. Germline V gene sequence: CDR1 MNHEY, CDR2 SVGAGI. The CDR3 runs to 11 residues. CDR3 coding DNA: TGTGCCAGCAGTAGAGGACAGCGGGCTTTCTTT. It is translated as CASSRGQRAFF.

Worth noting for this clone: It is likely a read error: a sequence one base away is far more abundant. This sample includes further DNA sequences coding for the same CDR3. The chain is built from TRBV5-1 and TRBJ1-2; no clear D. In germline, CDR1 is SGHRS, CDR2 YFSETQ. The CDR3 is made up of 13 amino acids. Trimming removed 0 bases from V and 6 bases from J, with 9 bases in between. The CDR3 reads CASSLVGSDGYTF. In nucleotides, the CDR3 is TGCGCCAGCAGCTTGGTCGGCTCCGATGGCTACACCTTC.